This T cell receptor beta chain came from a study of CD4 T cells in relation to SARS-CoV-2 and coronaviruses. Study-level information: Two subjects were Hispanic; patients were roughly 8 males and a few females.

Naive and memory CD4+ T cells were separated from cryopreserved PBMCs. This CDR3 is 13 amino acids long. The germline CDR1 and CDR2 sequences are SGHTA and FQGNSA. Between the trimmed V and J ends, which lost 3 bases and 2 bases, there was a span of 8 bases. As regards this clone: The antigen is unknown.

Study observations and caveats: Culture-expanded clones reflect memory recall rather than primary priming during culture. The cross-reactivity analysis covered only spike protein, not other viral proteins.

Repertoires were generated with immunoSEQ multiplex PCR, while TCRdb's copy carries only in-frame clones and drops some. There are about 56,000 clones in the sample; 92% occur only once, and about 0.36% lies in the top ten. The TCR originated in an adult with COVID-19. The sequenced sample was naive CD4+ T cells from PBMCs. Subset: naive CD4+ T cells isolated by negative enrichment. The gene calls are TRBV7-2 and TRBJ2-7; D might be TRBD1 (6 bases). The CDR3 protein is CASSLDSTYEQYF. The CDR3 nucleotides read TGTGCCAGCAGCTTGGACAGTACCTACGAGCAGTACTTC.